A single sample gave rise to the 32 T cell receptor beta chains below, sequenced in a study of T-cell reconstitution after alpha-beta-depleted transplantation in children. As it was prepared, the TCRbeta library received unique molecular identifiers. One entry per CDR3 protein, called by TCRdb with MiXCR from the PCR reads. The data contain fewer than 450,000 distinct CDR3 sequences, 15% to 20% of them singletons. The sequenced sample was PBMCs, mostly from graft donor cells, obtained 360 days after TCRalphabeta/CD19-depleted stem cell transplant. The receptors come from a male patient between 2 and 10 years old who had a stem cell transplant for acute lymphoblastic leukemia, so the T cells may come from the graft donor.

The gene calls are TRBV6-9 and TRBJ2-1; TRBD2 matches at 11 bases. Germline values: CDR1 MNHGY, CDR2 SVAAGI. The trim removed 8 bases at V and 7 bases at J, leaving 13 bases unmatched. This CDR3 has 16 amino acids. In DNA, the CDR3 is TGTGCCAGCTGCCCCCCCTTAGCGGGAGGGGGGAATGAGCAGTTCTTC. Encoded protein: CASCPPLAGGGNEQFF.

The chain combines TRBV10-3 with TRBJ2-1; the D gene is possibly TRBD2 (5 bases). Trimming shortened V by 4 bases and J by 1 base, and 11 bases separated the two germline ends. The CDR3 is 15 amino acids. Per germline, CDR1 ENHRY and CDR2 SYGVKD. The CDR3 DNA reads as TGTGCCATCAGTGCACAACTAGGGTCCTACAATGAGCAGTTCTTC. Protein sequence: CAISAQLGSYNEQFF.

This clonotype was picked up a small number of times. The V and J genes are TRBV10-3 and TRBJ2-7; 10 bases align to TRBD2. Per germline, CDR1 ENHRY and CDR2 SYGVKD. This CDR3 has 16 amino acids. The junction had 9 bases not matched to a gene; V was cut back by 3 bases and J by 4 bases. CDR3 residues: CAISDLRAGLAYEQYF. The CDR3 nucleotides read TGTGCCATCAGTGACCTAAGGGCGGGACTAGCGTACGAGCAGTACTTC.

The CDR3 region is CASSRPPGLAGVTAGELFF. The CDR3 region has the DNA TGTGCCAGCAGTAGACCGCCGGGACTAGCGGGAGTAACGGCCGGGGAGCTGTTTTTT. The chain has TRBV6-4 and TRBJ2-2; 14 bases line up with TRBD2. CDR3 length: 19 amino acids. From germline, CDR1 is MRHNA and CDR2 SNTAGT. The V and J ends lost 5 bases and 6 bases, in that order; junction bases with no gene match: 14.

This clonotype was seen at least ten times. The V call is TRBV7-9, the J call TRBJ2-1; unclear D gene. This CDR3 spans 11 amino acids. Trimming took off 3 bases at V and 6 bases at J, with 3 bases between the two ends. CDR1 is SEHNR and CDR2 is FQNEAQ in the germline V gene (reference sequence). CDR3 coding DNA: TGTGCCAGCAGCTTGACCAATGAGCAGTTCTTC. Translation gives CASSLTNEQFF.

The chain uses TRBV12-3 or TRBV12-4 and TRBJ2-7; 7 positions agree with TRBD2. The CDR3 sequence is 14 residues long. V lost 4 bases to trimming and J lost 4 bases; unmatched junction nucleotides: 7. The CDR3 DNA sequence: TGTGCCAGCAGTTCCCTAGTGGGGGGGTACGAGCAGTACTTC. Its translation: CASSSLVGGYEQYF.

The V call is TRBV15, the J call TRBJ2-7; 7 bases line up with TRBD1. CDR1 LNHNV and CDR2 YYDKDF come from the germline V gene (reference sequence). The CDR3 consists of 14 residues. J was trimmed by 2 bases and V by 1 base; bases with no gene match: 2. CDR3 nucleotide sequence: TGTGCCACCAGCAGAGGCAGGGGGACCTACGAGCAGTACTTC. Its translation is CATSRGRGTYEQYF.

This clonotype was picked up many times. This chain connects TRBV12-3 or TRBV12-4 to TRBJ2-2, with TRBD2 matching 10 bases. V trimming: 5 bases; J trimming: 8 bases; junction bases outside the gene matches: 8. CDR3 length equals 15 residues. CDR3 in DNA: TGTGCCAGCAGTCCAAGCGGGAGGGCCTCGGGGGAGCTGTTTTTT. Its translation: CASSPSGRASGELFF.

The rearrangement links TRBV4-3 to TRBJ2-7; D uncertain. Trimming left V 0 bases short and J 2 bases short, with 14 bases between. The germline CDR1 and CDR2 sequences are LGHNA and YSLEER. This CDR3 has 16 amino acids. As DNA, the CDR3 is TGCGCCAGCAGCCAAGAAAGGACGGGCCTCACCTACGAGCAGTACTTC. It encodes CASSQERTGLTYEQYF.

This clonotype was found a few times. The genes are TRBV20-1 and TRBJ1-2; TRBD1 matches at 10 bases. V shed 0 bases, J shed 2 bases, and the junction held 3 bases outside the gene matches. Per the germline V gene, CDR1 is DFQATT and CDR2 is SNEGSKA (reference sequence). CDR3 length: 15 amino acids. CDR3 sequence (DNA): TGCAGTGCTAGAGATAGGGACAGGGGAAACTATGGCTACACCTTC. The encoded protein is CSARDRDRGNYGYTF.

J is TRBJ2-7 and V is TRBV20-1, with 7 bases identical to TRBD1. With V trimmed by 8 bases and J by 2 bases, 9 bases remained unmatched. Germline V CDR1 and CDR2: DFQATT, SNEGSKA (reference sequence). This CDR3 has 13 amino acids. CDR3 loop: CSSLTGSTYEQYF. The CDR3 DNA follows: TGCAGTTCCCTGACAGGGAGCACCTACGAGCAGTACTTC.

This clonotype was detected a few times. The chain employs TRBV18 and TRBJ2-1; D gene ambiguous. Trimming cost V 1 base and J 0 bases, with 4 bases left between them. This CDR3 has 14 amino acids. Germline loops: CDR1 KGHSH, CDR2 LQKENI. The CDR3 here is CASSPQASYNEQFF. CDR3 DNA sequence: TGTGCCAGCTCACCACAGGCCTCCTACAATGAGCAGTTCTTC.

V gene TRBV7-6 combines with J gene TRBJ2-2, with 7 bases lining up with TRBD1. This CDR3 has 17 residues. CDR1 and CDR2 (germline): SGHVS, FNYEAQ. V dropped 4 bases and J dropped 2; count of bases not matched to a gene: 10. This chain's CDR3 is CASSSWDSPSNTGELFF. CDR3 sequence (DNA): TGTGCCAGCAGCTCCTGGGACAGCCCTTCAAACACCGGGGAGCTGTTTTTT.

This clonotype was picked up a small number of times. The chain combines TRBV12-3 or TRBV12-4 with TRBJ2-1; TRBD2 might be the D (6 bases). The CDR3 runs 14 residues. Between the trimmed V and J ends, which lost 3 bases and 9 bases, there was a span of 15 bases. This chain's CDR3 is CASSFGRRAGEQFF. The CDR3 bases are TGTGCCAGCAGTTTTGGACGGAGGGCGGGTGAGCAGTTCTTC.

This clonotype appeared a few times. V usage is TRBV4-1 and J usage is TRBJ2-2, with D possibly called TRBD1 or TRBD2 (5 bases each). Germline CDR1 reads MGHRA; CDR2 reads YSYEKL. V gave up 0 bases and J gave up 11 bases, with 10 bases separating them. The CDR3 runs to 13 residues. The CDR3 sequence: CASSQEGRSELFF. The DNA of the CDR3 is TGCGCCAGCAGCCAAGAGGGACGGTCTGAGCTGTTTTTT.

This chain connects TRBV4-1 to TRBJ1-5, with D uncertain. The CDR3 extends over 14 amino acids. The ends were cut back, 4 bases at V and 4 bases at J, with 11 bases in the middle. Germline values: CDR1 MGHRA, CDR2 YSYEKL. CDR3 in amino acids: CASSPIETNQPQHF. CDR3 in DNA: TGCGCCAGCAGCCCAATAGAGACGAATCAGCCCCAGCATTTT.

The chain couples TRBV4-3 to TRBJ2-3, with D tentatively TRBD2 (5 bases). The ends were cut back, 8 bases at V and 1 base at J, with 16 bases in the middle. This CDR3 comprises 15 residues. Germline assignment: CDR1 LGHNA and CDR2 YSLEER. The CDR3 coding sequence is TGCGCCAGCGACTCCCGGGATCCGGGCACAGATACGCAGTATTTT. The encoded protein is CASDSRDPGTDTQYF.

This clonotype showed up just a few times. J is TRBJ2-6 and V is TRBV28; no reliable D call. V lost 3 bases and J lost 0, with 12 bases in between. Germline CDR1 MDHEN, CDR2 SYDVKM. The CDR3 covers 17 residues. CDR3 in amino acids: CASSFEGYFSGANVLTF. In DNA, the CDR3 is TGTGCCAGCAGTTTTGAAGGATACTTCTCTGGGGCCAACGTCCTGACTTTC.

The gene calls are TRBV18 and TRBJ2-7; D remains ambiguous. V was clipped by 4 bases and J by 4 bases, with 14 bases between them. The CDR3 spans 14 residues. Germline V gene sequence: CDR1 KGHSH, CDR2 LQKENI. CDR3 DNA: TGTGCCAGCTCACGAGAAACCCATGGTTACGAGCAGTACTTC. This gives the protein CASSRETHGYEQYF.

This clonotype occurred a few times. This rearrangement joins TRBV6-5 to TRBJ2-5, with 9 bases that match TRBD2. The V gene end was trimmed by 4 bases and the J gene end by 4 bases; junction bases not matched to a gene: 7. This CDR3 has 15 residues. Germline CDR1 reads MNHEY; CDR2 reads SVGAGI. The CDR3 DNA reads TGTGCCAGCAGTTCCTATAGCGGGAGCGGAGAGACCCAGTACTTC. Its translation: CASSSYSGSGETQYF.

The genes are TRBV29-1 and TRBJ2-1; TRBD2 matches at 14 bases. The junction had 5 bases not matched to a gene; V was cut back by 7 bases and J by 0 bases. There are 16 residues in the CDR3. Germline loops: CDR1 SQVTM, CDR2 ANQGSEA. In nucleotides, the CDR3 is TGCAGCGCAGCCGGGACTAGCGGGAGCTCCTACAATGAGCAGTTCTTC. Translation gives CSAAGTSGSSYNEQFF.

This clonotype was found a few times. V is TRBV7-9 and J is TRBJ2-4; D might be TRBD1 or TRBD2, each matching 6 bases. The CDR3 has 16 amino acids. The V and J ends lost 5 bases and 0 bases respectively, with 14 bases between them. CDR1 is SEHNR, CDR2 FQNEAQ, per germline (reference sequence). The CDR3 is CASSPSGAAAKNIQYF. The DNA of the CDR3 is TGTGCCAGCAGCCCATCGGGGGCAGCAGCCAAAAACATTCAGTACTTC.

This clonotype was recorded a few times. CDR3 in amino acids: CASSPQFGAYNEQFF. In nucleotides, the CDR3 is TGCGCCAGCAGCCCACAATTTGGGGCCTACAATGAGCAGTTCTTC. The rearrangement uses TRBV4-1 and TRBJ2-1; D gene unclear. The CDR3 runs 15 residues. Germline assignment: CDR1 MGHRA and CDR2 YSYEKL. The ends were cut back, 4 bases at V and 2 bases at J, with 12 bases in the middle.

Ten or more counts support this clonotype. The genes are TRBV28 and TRBJ2-3, with a possible D match to TRBD2 (5 bases). V was trimmed by 6 bases and J by 0 bases, leaving 7 bases between them. This CDR3 is 13 amino acids long. The germline gives CDR1 MDHEN, CDR2 SYDVKM. This CDR3 is CASRRVSTDTQYF. The CDR3 nucleotides read TGTGCCAGCAGGCGGGTCAGCACAGATACGCAGTATTTT.

This clonotype was seen at least ten times. The chain links TRBV10-3 to TRBJ2-5; D is ambiguous. CDR3 length equals 16 residues. Germline CDR1 ENHRY, CDR2 SYGVKD. Between the trimmed V and J ends, which lost 3 bases and 0 bases, there was a span of 14 bases. In DNA, the CDR3 is TGTGCCATCAGTGACCCAGGCACCTGGTACCAAGAGACCCAGTACTTC. This codes for CAISDPGTWYQETQYF.

The gene calls are TRBV3-1 and TRBJ2-2, with D perhaps TRBD2 (6 bases). Germline values: CDR1 LGHDT, CDR2 YNNKEL (reference sequence). With 2 bases removed from V and 8 bases from J, the gap between germline ends came to 12 bases. This CDR3 has 14 residues. This chain's CDR3 is CASSQTRAGGELFF. Written as DNA, the CDR3 is TGTGCCAGCAGCCAAACTCGCGCGGGAGGGGAGCTGTTTTTT. Using reference TRBV3-1 and TRBJ2-2 for the parts outside the CDR3, the full variable domain is DTAVSQTPKYLVTQMGNDKSIKCEQNLGHDTMYWYKQDSKKFLKIMFSYNNKELIINETVPNRFSPKSPDKAHLNLHINSLELGDSAVYFCASSQTRAGGELFFGEGSRLTVL.

This clonotype came up a few times. CDR3: CSAKKIYNEQFF. The CDR3 bases are TGCAGTGCTAAGAAGATCTACAATGAGCAGTTCTTC. The rearrangement uses TRBV20-1 and TRBJ2-1; no definite D call. The V gene lost 4 bases and the J gene lost 3 bases, with 7 bases spanning the gap. There are 12 residues in the CDR3. Germline V gene data show CDR1 as DFQATT and CDR2 as SNEGSKA (reference sequence).

In its sample, this clonotype was seen many times. This chain links TRBV11-2 with TRBJ2-6; TRBD1 might be the D (6 bases). Germline CDR1 reads SGHAT; CDR2 reads FQNNGV. CDR3 length: 18 amino acids. The ends were cut back, 3 bases at V and 0 bases at J, with 15 bases in the middle. In nucleotides, the CDR3 is TGTGCCAGCAGCTTCACAGGGACAAGACCCTCTGGGGCCAACGTCCTGACTTTC. This encodes CASSFTGTRPSGANVLTF.

This clonotype appeared many times. One end of the junction does not line up with germline, which may come from a read error. This chain connects TRBV5-1 to TRBJ2-5; tentative D call: TRBD2 (7 bases). Germline V gene lookup returns CDR1 SGHRS and CDR2 YFSETQ. The CDR3 covers 13 residues. The CDR3 nucleotides read TGTGCCAGCAGTTTAGGGGGGGAGGAGACCCAGTACTTC. It translates to CASSLGGEETQYF.

This clonotype was detected only a few times. This chain uses TRBV20-1 with TRBJ1-5, with TRBD1 matching 7 bases. The J segment lost 4 bases and the V segment lost 2 bases, leaving 5 bases of the junction unmatched. CDR1 DFQATT and CDR2 SNEGSKA come from the germline V gene (reference sequence). The CDR3 covers 14 residues. CDR3 sequence: CSARPGTANQPQHF. DNA for the CDR3: TGCAGTGCTAGACCCGGGACAGCGAATCAGCCCCAGCATTTT.

The chain links TRBV20-1 to TRBJ2-6, with D possibly being TRBD1 (5 bases). With 4 bases removed from V and 4 bases from J, the gap between germline ends came to 11 bases. The CDR3 length is 14 residues. Germline-derived CDR1 and CDR2 are DFQATT and SNEGSKA (reference sequence). CDR3 DNA: TGCAGTGCTATTAAGGGGTCCGGGGCCAACGTCCTGACTTTC. This encodes CSAIKGSGANVLTF.

The chain has TRBV3-1 and TRBJ2-1, with TRBD2 identical over 12 bases. V lost 4 bases and J lost 6; bases outside the gene matches: 7. Germline V gives CDR1 LGHDT, CDR2 YNNKEL (reference sequence). The CDR3 consists of 16 residues. CDR3 nucleotides: TGTGCCAGCAGCCTCCTGACTAGCGGGAGCGGCAATGAGCAGTTCTTC. It encodes CASSLLTSGSGNEQFF.